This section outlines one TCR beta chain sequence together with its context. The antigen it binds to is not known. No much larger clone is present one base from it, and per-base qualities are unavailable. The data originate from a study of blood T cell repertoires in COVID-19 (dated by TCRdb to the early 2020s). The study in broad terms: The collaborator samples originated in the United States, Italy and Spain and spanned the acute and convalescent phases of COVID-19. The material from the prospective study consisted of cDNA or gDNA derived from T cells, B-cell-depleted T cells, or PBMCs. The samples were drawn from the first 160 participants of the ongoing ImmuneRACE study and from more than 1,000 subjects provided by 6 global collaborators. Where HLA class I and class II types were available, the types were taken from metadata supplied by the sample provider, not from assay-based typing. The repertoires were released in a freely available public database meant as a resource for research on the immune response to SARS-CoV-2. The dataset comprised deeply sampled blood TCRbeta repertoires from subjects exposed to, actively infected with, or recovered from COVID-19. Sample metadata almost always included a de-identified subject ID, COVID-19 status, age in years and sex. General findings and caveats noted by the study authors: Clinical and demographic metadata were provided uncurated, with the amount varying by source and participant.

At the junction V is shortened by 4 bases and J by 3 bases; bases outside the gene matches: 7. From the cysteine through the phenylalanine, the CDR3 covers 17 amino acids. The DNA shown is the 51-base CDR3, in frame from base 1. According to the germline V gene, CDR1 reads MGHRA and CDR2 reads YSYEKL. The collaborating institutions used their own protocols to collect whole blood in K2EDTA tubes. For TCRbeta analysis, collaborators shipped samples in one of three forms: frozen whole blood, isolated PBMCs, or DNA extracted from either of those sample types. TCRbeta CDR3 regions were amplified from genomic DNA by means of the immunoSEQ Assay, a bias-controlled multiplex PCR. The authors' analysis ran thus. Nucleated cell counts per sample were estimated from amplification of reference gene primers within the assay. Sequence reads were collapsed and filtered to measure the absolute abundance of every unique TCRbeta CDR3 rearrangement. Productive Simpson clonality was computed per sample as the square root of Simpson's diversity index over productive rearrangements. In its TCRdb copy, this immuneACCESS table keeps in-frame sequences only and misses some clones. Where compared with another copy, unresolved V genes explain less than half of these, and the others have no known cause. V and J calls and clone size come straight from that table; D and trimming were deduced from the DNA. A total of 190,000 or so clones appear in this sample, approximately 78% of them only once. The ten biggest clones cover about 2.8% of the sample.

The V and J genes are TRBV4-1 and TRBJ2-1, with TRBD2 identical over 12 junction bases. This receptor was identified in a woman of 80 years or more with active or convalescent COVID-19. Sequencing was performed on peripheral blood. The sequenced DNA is TGCGCCAGCAGCCCTACGAGACTAGCGGGGGACTACAATGAGCAGTTCTTC. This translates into CASSPTRLAGDYNEQFF.